A single TCR beta chain is shown here with its context. Its antigen is unknown. Profiled with immunoSEQ multiplex PCR; TCRdb holds only in-frame clones, not every one. The table lists 55,000 to 75,000 clones, under 75% of them singletons, with about 4% in the top ten. This record comes from a study of vaccination effects on CD4 cells after COVID-19. Across the whole study: The vaccine given was either BNT162b2 or mRNA-1273, in two doses.

Study outcomes and limitations: Clonal contraction was marked in infection- and vaccine-induced clones late after vaccination.

Expansion with viral peptide pools was applied to antigen-specific CD4+ T cells by the ViraFEST assay prior to sequencing. Subsequent to a culture period of about ten days, CD4+ T cells were isolated. Each vaccine recipient was nucleocapsid antibody negative and had no prior SARS-CoV-2 infection. PBMC cultures contained 2 million or so cells per well, 7.5 to 10 IU/ml IL-2 and 10 ug/ml peptides. This clonotype originated in a human donor who received a COVID-19 vaccine. The sample was CD4+ T cells from PBMCs cultured with HCoV-OC43 spike peptides, taken before COVID-19 vaccination. Described subset: HCoV-OC43 spike overlapping peptide pool stimulation.

CDR3 DNA sequence: TGTGCCATGATGGACAGGGCGAACAATGAGCAGTTCTTC. It codes for CAMMDRANNEQFF. This chain uses TRBV6-5 with TRBJ2-1; TRBD1 agrees at 8 bases. Trimming cost V 10 bases and J 5 bases; bases outside gene matches: 7. The CDR3 runs 13 residues. CDR1 and CDR2 (germline): MNHEY, SVGAGI.